Below, 12 T cell receptor beta chains from the same sample are listed, as sequenced in a study of identical twins. TCRdb used MiXCR to reprocess the 5' RACE reads, holding one entry per CDR3 protein. The repertoire includes approximately 300,000 distinct CDR3 sequences, 8.5% to 9.5% of them detected once, and 7% to 8.5% sits in the top ten. This same sample was also taken into another study, of yellow fever vaccine responses in identical twins.

The sample consisted of CD8+ T cells sorted from blood. These receptor sequences come from a woman between 18 and 29 years old in good health.

This clonotype was observed a few times. The chain links TRBV2 to TRBJ1-5; 7 bases fit TRBD1. The CDR3 spans 15 residues. Germline loops: CDR1 SNHLY, CDR2 FYNNEI. Trimming removed 4 bases from V and 5 bases from J; junction bases left unmatched: 8. DNA for the CDR3: TGTGCCAGCAGTGGAAGCCGGGACAGATATCAGCCCCAGCATTTT. Its protein product is CASSGSRDRYQPQHF. The variable domain in full, completed from reference TRBV2 and TRBJ1-5, reads EPEVTQTPSHQVTQMGQEVILRCVPISNHLYFYWYRQILGQKVEFLVSFYNNEISEKSEIFDDQFSVERPDGSNFTLKIRSTKLEDSAMYFCASSGSRDRYQPQHFGDGTRLSIL.

This clonotype showed up just a few times. The chain combines TRBV21-1 with TRBJ2-5; the listed D gene, TRBD1, was not tested against the DNA. TRBV21-1 is noted as a pseudogene. The CDR3 covers 18 residues. The DNA of the CDR3 is TGTGCCAGCAGCAAATCGAATTCGACAGGGCTCCACCAAGAGACCCAGTACTTC. Its translation: CASSKSNSTGLHQETQYF.

This clonotype was recorded many times. J is TRBJ2-5 and V is TRBV28, with D perhaps TRBD1 or TRBD2 (5 bases each). With 7 bases removed from V and 5 bases from J, the gap between germline ends came to 17 bases. Germline-derived CDR1 and CDR2 are MDHEN and SYDVKM. The CDR3 is made up of 14 amino acids. The CDR3 is CASMFRGLHETQYF. The CDR3 region has the DNA TGTGCCAGCATGTTCCGGGGCCTCCACGAGACCCAGTACTTC.

In its sample, this clonotype was seen many times. V and J are TRBV7-9 and TRBJ2-5, with a weak D call TRBD2 (5 bases). V gave up 8 bases and J gave up 4 bases, with 5 bases separating them. There are 10 residues in the CDR3. Germline assignment: CDR1 SEHNR and CDR2 FQNEAQ (reference sequence). The CDR3 sequence is CASGRETQYF. In DNA form, the CDR3 reads TGTGCCAGCGGGAGAGAGACCCAGTACTTC. Variable domain in full (rest from reference TRBV7-9 and TRBJ2-5): DTGVSQNPRHKITKRGQNVTFRCDPISEHNRLYWYRQTLGQGPEFLTYFQNEAQLEKSRLLSDRFSAERPKGSFSTLEIQRTEQGDSAMYLCASGRETQYFGPGTRLLVL.

This clonotype turned up a few times. The genes are TRBV5-1 and TRBJ2-1; TRBD2 might be the D (6 bases). V lost 4 bases and J lost 8, with 13 bases in between. This CDR3 contains 13 residues. Germline-derived CDR1 and CDR2 are SGHRS and YFSETQ. The DNA of the CDR3 is TGCGCCAGCAGCGTCGTAGGGGAGGATGAGCAGTTCTTC. Translated: CASSVVGEDEQFF.

This clonotype has just a few counts. The rearrangement joins TRBV27 to TRBJ2-7; the D is unclear. V dropped 0 bases and J dropped 2 bases, with 11 bases sitting between them. The CDR3 length is 15 residues. Looked up from germline, CDR1 is MNHEY and CDR2 is SMNVEV (reference sequence). The CDR3 coding sequence is TGTGCCAGCAGTTTATCGCCAGAACGAACCTACGAGCAGTACTTC. As protein: CASSLSPERTYEQYF.

This chain uses TRBV3-1 with TRBJ2-1; D is unresolved. V dropped 4 bases and J dropped 6 bases, with 19 bases sitting between them. The CDR3 consists of 16 residues. Looked up from germline, CDR1 is LGHDT and CDR2 is YNNKEL (reference sequence). DNA for the CDR3: TGTGCCAGCAGCCTTGCCGGGCCCCACCCCCTCAATGAGCAGTTCTTC. Its translation: CASSLAGPHPLNEQFF.

This clonotype came up a few times. J is TRBJ1-1 and V is TRBV20-1; D is uncertain. Between the trimmed V and J ends, which lost 3 bases and 7 bases, there was a span of 9 bases. The CDR3 runs to 11 residues. The germline CDR1 and CDR2 sequences are DFQATT and SNEGSKA (reference sequence). CDR3 sequence (DNA): TGCAGTGCTAGTAATGGAGTTGAAGCTTTCTTT. It encodes CSASNGVEAFF.

This chain connects TRBV7-2 to TRBJ2-1; 11 positions match TRBD2. V gave up 2 bases and J gave up 2 bases; unmatched junction bases: 5. This CDR3 has 17 amino acids. The germline V gene has CDR1 SGHTA and CDR2 FQGNSA. The CDR3 nucleotides read TGTGCCAGCAGCTTACATAGCGGGAGGGTCCCCTACAATGAGCAGTTCTTC. Translating gives CASSLHSGRVPYNEQFF.

This clonotype was found a few times. This chain connects TRBV5-5 to TRBJ2-7; either TRBD1 or TRBD2 may supply D (5 bases each). Germline V lookup: CDR1 SGHKS, CDR2 YYEKEE (reference sequence). CDR3 size: 18 residues. Trimming shortened V by 0 bases and J by 0 bases, and 19 bases separated the two germline ends. The CDR3 sequence is CASSLEGLGVLGSYEQYF. The CDR3 DNA sequence: TGTGCCAGCAGCTTGGAGGGTTTGGGGGTTTTGGGCTCCTACGAGCAGTACTTC.

This clonotype was detected ten times or more. The V and J genes are TRBV7-9 and TRBJ2-1, with D hard to call. Germline CDR1 is SEHNR and CDR2 is FQNEAQ (reference sequence). Deletions cut 3 bases from V and 6 bases from J, with 15 bases between. The CDR3 extends over 15 amino acids. The DNA of the CDR3 is TGTGCCAGCAGCTTTCTAGGGATCTACGGCAATGAGCAGTTCTTC. Residues: CASSFLGIYGNEQFF.

The V and J genes are TRBV4-3 and TRBJ2-7; 7 bases align to TRBD2. Trimming removed 0 bases from V and 7 bases from J; junction bases left unmatched: 9. Germline V gene lookup returns CDR1 LGHNA and CDR2 YSLEER. The CDR3 spans 15 residues. CDR3 in DNA: TGCGCCAGCAGCCAAGACGCGACTAGCCGGGTTGAGCAGTACTTC. Encoded protein: CASSQDATSRVEQYF.